One sample yielded the 5 T cell receptor beta chains listed below, sequenced in a study of T cells in Graves' hyperthyroidism and ophthalmopathy. RNA transcripts provided the source from which TCR beta CDR3 regions were amplified. A first-round RT-PCR of the TCR CDR3 used the HTBI primer set. TCRdb independently ran MiXCR on the multiplex PCR reads; one entry per CDR3 protein. Of about 700,000 distinct CDR3 sequences in the sample, roughly 15% were seen once. The specimen was blood. These receptors were obtained from a woman in her late teens or twenties with Graves' hyperthyroidism.

Ten or more counts support this clonotype. The chain is built from TRBV28 and TRBJ2-1; D gene unclear. Trimming took 5 bases from V and 4 from J, leaving 9 bases between them. Germline CDR1 and CDR2: MDHEN and SYDVKM. The CDR3 extends over 13 amino acids. The CDR3 protein is CASSKDGYNEQFF. The CDR3, as DNA: TGTGCCAGCAGTAAGGATGGGTACAATGAGCAGTTCTTC. Using reference TRBV28 and TRBJ2-1 for the parts outside the CDR3, the full variable domain is DVKVTQSSRYLVKRTGEKVFLECVQDMDHENMFWYRQDPGLGLRLIYFSYDVKMKEKGDIPEGYSVSREKKERFSLILESASTNQTSMYLCASSKDGYNEQFFGPGTRLTVL.

This clonotype was observed at least ten times. CDR3: CASSWTGREETQYF. CDR3 nucleotides: TGTGCCAGCAGTTGGACAGGGAGAGAAGAGACCCAGTACTTC. The genes are TRBV6-1 and TRBJ2-5; 8 nucleotides line up with TRBD1. The CDR3 is 14 amino acids. CDR1 is MNHNS and CDR2 is SASEGT in the germline V gene. J lost 3 bases, V lost 5 bases, and 5 bases had no gene match.

As concerns this clonotype: A read error is possible here, since a much larger clone lies one base away. The genes are TRBV4-1 and TRBJ2-3; D possibly corresponds to TRBD1 (6 bases). V lost 2 bases, J lost 4 bases, and 10 bases lay in between. The CDR3 contains 14 residues. Per germline, CDR1 MGHRA and CDR2 YSYEKL. The CDR3 reads CASSQFGGADTQYF. The CDR3 nucleotides read TGCGCCAGCAGCCAATTTGGGGGCGCAGATACGCAGTATTTT.

About this clonotype itself: The DNA is left out, because the CDR3 cannot be placed on it with certainty; the CDR3 is given as TCRdb lists it. CDR3 protein: CASTNQTSMYLCASSFRSLYEQYF. The chain couples TRBV6-2 or TRBV6-3 to TRBJ2-7. The CDR3 spans 24 amino acids, including both terminal residues. Germline CDR1 and CDR2: MNHEY and SVGEGT.

This clonotype was seen repeatedly, ten times or more. The DNA for the CDR3 is TGTGCCAGCAGCTTAGCGCGTGTTGGGCAAGGAGATACGCAGTATTTT. Amino acid sequence: CASSLARVGQGDTQYF. This chain joins TRBV7-9 and TRBJ2-3; no definite D call. Looked up from germline, CDR1 is SEHNR and CDR2 is FQNEAQ (reference sequence). Trimming pared 0 bases from V and 5 bases from J, leaving 15 bases between. The CDR3 is 16 residues long.